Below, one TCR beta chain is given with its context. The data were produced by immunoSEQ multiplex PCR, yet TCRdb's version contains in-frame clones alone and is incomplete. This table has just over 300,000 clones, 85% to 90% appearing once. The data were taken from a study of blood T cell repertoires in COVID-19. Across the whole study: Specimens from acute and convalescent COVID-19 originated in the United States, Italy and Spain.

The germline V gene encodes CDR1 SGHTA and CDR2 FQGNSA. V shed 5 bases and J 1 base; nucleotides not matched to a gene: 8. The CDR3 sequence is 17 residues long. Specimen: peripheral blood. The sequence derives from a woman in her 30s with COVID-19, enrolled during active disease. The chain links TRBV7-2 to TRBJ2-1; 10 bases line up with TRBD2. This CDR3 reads CASSPNALAGSYNEQFF. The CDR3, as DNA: TGTGCCAGCAGCCCAAATGCACTAGCGGGGTCCTACAATGAGCAGTTCTTC.